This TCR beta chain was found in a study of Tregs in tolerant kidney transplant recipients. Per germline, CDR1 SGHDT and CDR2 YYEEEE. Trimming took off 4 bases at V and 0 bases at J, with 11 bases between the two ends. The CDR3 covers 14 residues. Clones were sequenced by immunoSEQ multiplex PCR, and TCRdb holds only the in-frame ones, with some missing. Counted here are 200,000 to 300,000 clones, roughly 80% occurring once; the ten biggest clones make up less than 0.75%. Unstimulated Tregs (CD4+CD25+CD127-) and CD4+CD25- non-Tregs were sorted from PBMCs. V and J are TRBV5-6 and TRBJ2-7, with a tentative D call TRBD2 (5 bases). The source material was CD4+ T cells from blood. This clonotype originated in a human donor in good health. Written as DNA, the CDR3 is TGTGCCAGCAGCCTGCGGAGGAGCTCCTACGAGCAGTACTTC. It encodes CASSLRRSSYEQYF.